These 32 T cell receptor beta chains were all obtained from the same sample, sequenced in a study of shared clonotypes between healthy human individuals. Naive-designated CD8 cells lacked CD45RO, were positively enriched for CCR7, and omitted terminally differentiated effector memory CD45RA+ cells. Libraries were prepared by immunoSEQ multiplex PCR; TCRdb keeps only in-frame clonotypes and omits some of them. The table has hundreds of thousands of clones, roughly 98% seen once; the top ten hold 0.3%. Specimen: naive CD8+ T cells sorted from blood. These receptors were obtained from a man aged 25-45 years in good health.

The chain couples TRBV9 to TRBJ2-5; D is perhaps TRBD1 (5 bases). The CDR3 sequence is 15 residues long. The V gene lost 2 bases and the J gene lost 2 bases, with 13 bases spanning the gap. Germline V gives CDR1 SGDLS, CDR2 YYNGEE. In nucleotides, the CDR3 is TGTGCCAGCAGCGTCGCGTGGGGCTCACAAGAGACCCAGTACTTC. Its protein is CASSVAWGSQETQYF.

The chain uses TRBV20-1 and TRBJ2-1; D is unclear. There are 11 residues in the CDR3. Between the trimmed V and J ends, which lost 3 bases and 8 bases, there was a span of 8 bases. In germline, CDR1 is DFQATT, CDR2 SNEGSKA (reference sequence). Written as DNA, the CDR3 is TGCAGTGCTAGCCTGTCCCATGAGCAGTTCTTC. Protein: CSASLSHEQFF.

J is TRBJ2-2 and V is TRBV7-8; D is possibly TRBD1 or TRBD2 (5 bases each). In germline, CDR1 is SGHVS, CDR2 FQNEAQ. The V end lost 3 bases, the J end lost 6 bases, and 23 bases lay between the germline ends. This CDR3 has 18 residues. CDR3: CASSLAIGASSWAGELFF. CDR3 sequence (DNA): TGTGCCAGCAGCTTGGCTATCGGGGCTAGCTCTTGGGCCGGGGAGCTGTTTTTT.

As DNA, the CDR3 is TGTGCCAGCAGCCTTCAAGGGGCAGAGAACTACGAGCAGTACTTC. This encodes CASSLQGAENYEQYF. The J gene is TRBJ2-7, the V gene TRBV4-2, with D perhaps TRBD1 (5 bases). There are 15 residues in the CDR3. V was trimmed by 4 bases and J by 3 bases, leaving 16 bases between them. Germline lookup yields CDR1 LGHNA and CDR2 YNFKEQ.

The chain couples TRBV7-8 to TRBJ1-2; TRBD1 is a possible D gene (6 bases). Deletions cut 5 bases from V and 5 bases from J, with 27 bases between. The CDR3 sequence is 18 residues long. CDR1 is SGHVS, CDR2 FQNEAQ, per germline. CDR3 coding DNA: TGTGCCAGCAGCGCGCCCGGGGACACCTTCCCGGGGAATTATGGCTACACCTTC. Translating gives CASSAPGDTFPGNYGYTF.

The V call is TRBV5-1, the J call TRBJ2-1, with D possibly matching TRBD1 (5 bases). The CDR3 length is 14 residues. Trimming removed 0 bases at V and 4 bases at J, with 8 bases between. Per germline, CDR1 SGHRS and CDR2 YFSETQ. The CDR3 region has the DNA TGCGCCAGCAGCTTGGCGACAGCTTACAATGAGCAGTTCTTC. Translation gives CASSLATAYNEQFF.

This clone has a single count. The chain is built from TRBV19 and TRBJ2-7, with 12 bases matching TRBD2. V lost 5 bases and J lost 5; bases outside the gene matches: 4. The V gene's germline CDR1 is LNHDA and CDR2 SQIVND (reference sequence). The CDR3 runs to 14 residues. The DNA for the CDR3 is TGTGCCAGTAGTGTCGGACTAGCGGGAAACGAGCAGTACTTC. It encodes CASSVGLAGNEQYF.

This chain uses TRBV5-4 with TRBJ2-7, with 7 positions matching TRBD2. V shed 4 bases and J 7 bases; nucleotides not matched to a gene: 14. Germline V gives CDR1 SGHNT, CDR2 YYREEE (reference sequence). This CDR3 is 15 amino acids long. This CDR3 is CASSPGLGDGKEQYF. For the CDR3, the DNA is TGTGCCAGCAGCCCCGGACTAGGGGACGGGAAGGAGCAGTACTTC.

J is TRBJ2-1 and V is TRBV9; D not certain. There are 13 residues in the CDR3. Per the germline V gene, CDR1 is SGDLS and CDR2 is YYNGEE. Trimming stripped 0 bases from V and 7 bases from J, with 8 bases between. This chain's CDR3 is CASSVDDHNEQFF. Written as DNA, the CDR3 is TGTGCCAGCAGCGTAGACGACCATAATGAGCAGTTCTTC.

V and J are TRBV5-5 and TRBJ2-1; 12 positions match TRBD2. CDR1 is SGHKS, CDR2 YYEKEE, per germline (reference sequence). V shed 5 bases, J shed 12 bases, and the junction held 12 bases outside the gene matches. The CDR3 is 15 amino acids. CDR3 DNA sequence: TGTGCCAGCAGACTAGGGACTAGCGGGTCCACTGGGCAGTTCTTC. It codes for CASRLGTSGSTGQFF.

The chain recombines TRBV4-2 with TRBJ1-1; D remains ambiguous. From germline, CDR1 is LGHNA and CDR2 YNFKEQ. The CDR3 covers 14 residues. V lost 1 base and J lost 2, with 8 bases in between. The CDR3 reads CASSQVGENTEAFF. The CDR3 DNA sequence: TGTGCCAGCAGCCAAGTCGGGGAAAACACTGAAGCTTTCTTT.

In its sample, this clone was seen once. J is TRBJ2-1 and V is TRBV18; no clear D gene. V was shortened by 1 base and J by 4 bases, with 11 bases between the two germline ends. This CDR3 has 15 amino acids. The germline V gene has CDR1 KGHSH and CDR2 LQKENI. CDR3 amino acids: CASSPRGDIYNEQFF. The DNA for the CDR3 is TGTGCCAGCTCACCACGAGGAGACATATACAATGAGCAGTTCTTC. Combining the CDR3 with reference TRBV18 and TRBJ2-1 gives the whole variable domain NAGVMQNPRHLVRRRGQEARLRCSPMKGHSHVYWYRQLPEEGLKFMVYLQKENIIDESGMPKERFSAEFPKEGPSILRIQQVVRGDSAAYFCASSPRGDIYNEQFFGPGTRLTVL.

V usage is TRBV28 and J usage is TRBJ2-5, with a tentative D call TRBD2 (5 bases). Per the germline V gene, CDR1 is MDHEN and CDR2 is SYDVKM. The V and J ends lost 4 bases and 4 bases respectively, with 7 bases between them. This CDR3 has 12 amino acids. CDR3 in amino acids: CASSSEGETQYF. The CDR3 bases are TGTGCCAGCAGTTCAGAGGGAGAGACCCAGTACTTC.

Here the CDR3 DNA reads TGTGCCAGCAGCTCCTTTGGCGGCCCTAGCTCCTACGAGCAGTACTTC. Its translation: CASSSFGGPSSYEQYF. The J gene is TRBJ2-7, the V gene TRBV28; no clear D gene. Germline values: CDR1 MDHEN, CDR2 SYDVKM. The V gene lost 6 bases and the J gene lost 0 bases, with 18 bases spanning the gap. The CDR3 extends over 16 amino acids. The full variable domain, completed using reference TRBV28 and TRBJ2-7, is DVKVTQSSRYLVKRTGEKVFLECVQDMDHENMFWYRQDPGLGLRLIYFSYDVKMKEKGDIPEGYSVSREKKERFSLILESASTNQTSMYLCASSSFGGPSSYEQYFGPGTRLTVT.

The rearrangement joins TRBV7-6 to TRBJ2-7, with 10 nucleotides matching TRBD2. CDR1 SGHVS and CDR2 FNYEAQ come from the germline V gene. This CDR3 is 18 amino acids long. V gave up 0 bases and J gave up 4 bases; unmatched junction bases: 12. The DNA of the CDR3 is TGTGCCAGCAGCTTAGCGGTACCCGGGACTAGCGAGCAGTACGAGCAGTACTTC. It codes for CASSLAVPGTSEQYEQYF.

The CDR3 DNA is TGTGCCAGCAGCTCGGCAACCTACTACGAGCAGTACTTC. It is translated as CASSSATYYEQYF. V and J are TRBV7-8 and TRBJ2-7; D ambiguous. The CDR3 contains 13 residues. Germline assignment: CDR1 SGHVS and CDR2 FQNEAQ. Trimming stripped 4 bases from V and 3 bases from J, with 10 bases between.

This chain uses TRBV9 with TRBJ2-1; 12 positions agree with TRBD2. Trimming removed 0 bases from V and 6 bases from J; junction bases left unmatched: 1. The germline V gene has CDR1 SGDLS and CDR2 YYNGEE. The CDR3 totals 15 residues. CDR3 sequence: CASSVGLAGANEQFF. Here the CDR3 DNA reads TGTGCCAGCAGCGTAGGACTAGCGGGAGCCAATGAGCAGTTCTTC.

The gene calls are TRBV27 and TRBJ1-1; tentatively, D is TRBD1 (6 bases). The CDR3 has 14 amino acids. From germline, CDR1 is MNHEY and CDR2 SMNVEV (reference sequence). Trimming removed 2 bases at V and 5 bases at J, with 12 bases between. CDR3 loop: CASSLQGLGTEAFF. CDR3 in DNA: TGTGCCAGCAGTTTACAGGGGCTAGGAACTGAAGCTTTCTTT.

The gene calls are TRBV7-2 and TRBJ2-1; D assignment may be TRBD1 or TRBD2 (5 bases each). Germline values: CDR1 SGHTA, CDR2 FQGNSA. V lost 1 base and J lost 7, with 17 bases in between. The CDR3 has 16 residues. In DNA form, the CDR3 reads TGTGCCAGCAGCTTAGTTTTTGTAGGGACCCAGAATGAGCAGTTCTTC. Translated: CASSLVFVGTQNEQFF. Supplemented by reference TRBV7-2 and TRBJ2-1, the full variable domain reads GAGVSQSPSNKVTEKGKDVELRCDPISGHTALYWYRQSLGQGLEFLIYFQGNSAPDKSGLPSDRFSAERTGGSVSTLTIQRTQQEDSAVYLCASSLVFVGTQNEQFFGPGTRLTVL.

The chain employs TRBV7-9 and TRBJ1-1; 7 bases line up with TRBD1. This CDR3 has 12 residues. Per the germline V gene, CDR1 is SEHNR and CDR2 is FQNEAQ (reference sequence). Trimming at V came to 5 bases and at J to 6 bases, leaving 3 bases not matched to a gene. The CDR3 nucleotides are TGTGCCAGCAGCGTGGACAGGTCTGAAGCTTTCTTT. Translation gives CASSVDRSEAFF.

This rearrangement joins TRBV4-3 to TRBJ2-7; tentative D call: TRBD1 (5 bases). Germline V gene data show CDR1 as LGHNA and CDR2 as YSLEER. The CDR3 covers 17 residues. V was shortened by 4 bases and J by 2 bases, with 21 bases between the two germline ends. The CDR3, as DNA: TGCGCCAGCAGCCTAGAGCATTCAGGGCTTGCAACCTACGAGCAGTACTTC. This encodes CASSLEHSGLATYEQYF.

The V gene is TRBV19, the J gene TRBJ2-7; 9 bases are shared with TRBD2. Germline CDR1 and CDR2: LNHDA and SQIVND (reference sequence). With V trimmed by 5 bases and J by 5 bases, 13 bases remained unmatched. This CDR3 has 16 amino acids. CDR3 sequence: CASSLSDLAGWNEQYF. The DNA of the CDR3 is TGTGCCAGTAGTCTTAGCGATCTAGCGGGATGGAACGAGCAGTACTTC.

This clone came up once. The V and J genes are TRBV25-1 and TRBJ2-3, with 12 bases matching TRBD2. From germline, CDR1 is MGHDK and CDR2 SYGVNS. Trimming cost V 4 bases and J 4 bases; bases outside gene matches: 12. The CDR3 is 18 residues long. Written as DNA, the CDR3 is TGTGCCAGCAGTGGTCCAGTACTAGCGGGAGGTGGGGCAGATACGCAGTATTTT. Translated, it gives CASSGPVLAGGGADTQYF.

This chain uses TRBV6-1 with TRBJ1-5; D is possibly TRBD1 (6 bases). CDR1 MNHNS and CDR2 SASEGT come from the germline V gene. CDR3 length: 14 amino acids. V lost 4 bases and J lost 1, with 8 bases in between. The CDR3 sequence is CASSGRGSNQPQHF. The CDR3 nucleotides are TGTGCCAGCAGTGGAAGGGGGAGCAATCAGCCCCAGCATTTT.

The DNA for the CDR3 is TGTGCCAGTAGTATGGGACTAGCGGGCCCCTACGAGCAGTACTTC. Amino acids: CASSMGLAGPYEQYF. J is TRBJ2-7 and V is TRBV19; TRBD2 matches at 12 bases. Germline trimming cut 3 bases from V and 2 bases from J; bases unmatched to any gene: 2. This CDR3 is built from 15 residues. Germline CDR1 is LNHDA and CDR2 is SQIVND (reference sequence).

The chain links TRBV10-2 to TRBJ2-2; D may be TRBD1 or TRBD2 (5 bases each). Germline V gene data show CDR1 as WSHSY and CDR2 as SAAADI. The CDR3 extends over 12 amino acids. The ends were cut back, 8 bases at V and 3 bases at J, with 7 bases in the middle. The CDR3 nucleotides are TGCGCCAGCGGGGGATACACCGGGGAGCTGTTTTTT. As protein: CASGGYTGELFF.

The V and J genes are TRBV9 and TRBJ2-1; D could derive from TRBD1 or TRBD2 (5 bases each). Germline assignment: CDR1 SGDLS and CDR2 YYNGEE. The CDR3 consists of 14 residues. V was shortened by 0 bases and J by 8 bases, with 12 bases between the two germline ends. The CDR3 DNA is TGTGCCAGCAGCGTAGAGGGACCCGGAGATGAGCAGTTCTTC. Translating it yields CASSVEGPGDEQFF.

The chain couples TRBV9 to TRBJ1-5; D unclear. The CDR3 runs to 13 residues. Germline lookup yields CDR1 SGDLS and CDR2 YYNGEE. Trimming removed 3 bases from V and 2 bases from J, with 6 bases in between. CDR3 coding DNA: TGTGCCAGCAGCGGACACGGCAATCAGCCCCAGCATTTT. Translating gives CASSGHGNQPQHF.

The V gene is TRBV29-1, the J gene TRBJ2-1; D might be TRBD1 (5 bases). Trimming pared 1 base from V and 0 bases from J, leaving 16 bases between. Looked up from germline, CDR1 is SQVTM and CDR2 is ANQGSEA. CDR3 length: 17 amino acids. The CDR3 protein is CSVEGVKQGPSYNEQFF. As DNA, the CDR3 is TGCAGCGTTGAAGGGGTCAAGCAGGGTCCCTCCTACAATGAGCAGTTCTTC.

The CDR3 loop reads CAISGRAQRQETQYF. Written as DNA, the CDR3 is TGTGCCATCAGTGGCAGGGCCCAGCGGCAAGAGACCCAGTACTTC. The chain employs TRBV10-3 and TRBJ2-5; D may be TRBD1 or TRBD2 (5 bases each). V was cut by 4 bases and J by 2 bases, with 14 bases left in between. CDR1 ENHRY and CDR2 SYGVKD come from the germline V gene. The CDR3 has 15 amino acids.

The rearrangement uses TRBV27 and TRBJ1-2; D gene unclear. Germline values: CDR1 MNHEY, CDR2 SMNVEV (reference sequence). The length of the CDR3 is 14 residues. V lost 2 bases to trimming and J lost 2 bases, with 9 bases between them. The CDR3 region has the DNA TGTGCCAGCAGTTTACAAGGAGGGAACTATGGCTACACCTTC. Amino acids: CASSLQGGNYGYTF.

This clone appeared a single time. The rearrangement joins TRBV27 to TRBJ1-1; possible D gene TRBD1, 5 bases. The V gene lost 2 bases and the J gene lost 7 bases, with 11 bases spanning the gap. Germline V gene sequence: CDR1 MNHEY, CDR2 SMNVEV (reference sequence). CDR3 length: 13 amino acids. CDR3 region: CASSLQGVGEAFF. As DNA, the CDR3 is TGTGCCAGCAGTTTACAGGGTGTGGGTGAAGCTTTCTTT.